These 28 T cell receptor beta chains originate from one sample sequenced in a study of beta chain features in type 1 diabetes. Study results and caveats: Among patients with Type 1 diabetes, TCRB CDR3s were moderately but significantly shorter in every one of the four CD4+ subsets.

The study reverse transcribed the entire isolated RNA, so it sequenced expressed TCRB transcripts. Assay used: immunoSEQ multiplex PCR; TCRdb lists only in-frame clones, some missing. The top ten hold around 0.8% of the sample, which has about 16,000 clones, about 70% seen once. Antigens of these TCRs are unknown. The sequenced sample consisted of stem cell memory CD4+ T cells from blood. All receptors derive from a young man with type 1 diabetes.

The chain combines TRBV10-3 with TRBJ2-3, with 9 bases that match TRBD2. V dropped 11 bases and J dropped 4; count of bases not matched to a gene: 10. The CDR3 is made up of 14 amino acids. Germline V gene data show CDR1 as ENHRY and CDR2 as SYGVKD. The CDR3 here is CAAWASGAPDTQYF. CDR3 coding DNA: TGTGCCGCCTGGGCTAGCGGGGCCCCAGATACGCAGTATTTT.

J is TRBJ1-5 and V is TRBV4-2; D gene uncertain. Germline loops: CDR1 LGHNA, CDR2 YNFKEQ. Trimming removed 3 bases at V and 4 bases at J, with 13 bases between. The CDR3 has 15 residues. CDR3 residues: CASSHVAGNNQPQHF. CDR3 nucleotides: TGTGCCAGCAGCCATGTGGCGGGAAATAATCAGCCCCAGCATTTT.

Concerning this clone itself: Within the sample, other DNA sequences also encode this same CDR3. The chain has TRBV28 and TRBJ2-7; TRBD2 aligns across 7 bases. Germline V gives CDR1 MDHEN, CDR2 SYDVKM. Losses at the gene ends were 7 bases for V and 7 bases for J; bases not matched to a gene: 7. The CDR3 covers 12 residues. CDR3 DNA sequence: TGTGCCAGCACGACGTCGGGAGGAGAGCAGTACTTC. It specifies CASTTSGGEQYF.

The chain employs TRBV7-8 and TRBJ1-5; 7 positions agree with TRBD1. From germline, CDR1 is SGHVS and CDR2 FQNEAQ. The CDR3 is 15 amino acids. With 5 bases clipped from V and 5 bases from J, the junction kept 9 bases outside the gene matches. CDR3 sequence (DNA): TGTGCCAGCAGCCGAGACAGGGTAGGATATCAGCCCCAGCATTTT. As protein: CASSRDRVGYQPQHF.

The chain combines TRBV7-2 with TRBJ2-1; no reliable D call. V gave up 5 bases and J gave up 4 bases, with 15 bases separating them. The CDR3 contains 15 residues. Per the germline V gene, CDR1 is SGHTA and CDR2 is FQGNSA. As DNA, the CDR3 is TGTGCCAGCAGCCTGAGCCCGGTACCTTACAATGAGCAGTTCTTC. Amino acids: CASSLSPVPYNEQFF.

A few counts support this clone. The chain uses TRBV4-2 and TRBJ2-7; perhaps TRBD2 as D (6 bases). Trimming shortened V by 1 base and J by 2 bases, and 9 bases separated the two germline ends. This CDR3 region has 14 residues. CDR1 and CDR2 (germline): LGHNA, YNFKEQ. CDR3 loop: CASSQGAGTYEQYF. For the CDR3, the DNA is TGTGCCAGCAGCCAAGGTGCGGGAACCTACGAGCAGTACTTC.

The V call is TRBV6-5, the J call TRBJ1-5; TRBD1 agrees at 7 bases. CDR1 is MNHEY and CDR2 is SVGAGI in the germline V gene. The CDR3 runs to 14 residues. Unmatched junction bases numbered 1, after V lost 0 bases and J lost 5 bases. CDR3 nucleotide sequence: TGTGCCAGCAGTTACTCAACAGGGGATCAGCCCCAGCATTTT. As protein: CASSYSTGDQPQHF.

The chain joins TRBV28 to TRBJ2-7; TRBD1 aligns across 7 bases. This CDR3 has 12 amino acids. V dropped 10 bases and J dropped 2; count of bases not matched to a gene: 5. Germline V gene lookup returns CDR1 MDHEN and CDR2 SYDVKM. The CDR3 protein is CATNRGTYEQYF. In DNA form, the CDR3 reads TGTGCCACTAACAGGGGTACCTACGAGCAGTACTTC.

V gene TRBV14 combines with J gene TRBJ1-2; D is uncertain. This CDR3 is built from 12 residues. The V end lost 4 bases, the J end lost 4 bases, and 7 bases lay between the germline ends. Germline values: CDR1 SGHDN, CDR2 FVKESK. The CDR3 region has the DNA TGTGCCAGCAGCCGCGATGGCTATGGCTACACCTTC. It translates to CASSRDGYGYTF.

This CDR3 reads CASSYYPGGPAGYTF. DNA of the CDR3: TGTGCCAGCAGTTACTACCCAGGGGGCCCCGCGGGCTACACCTTC. This chain uses TRBV28 with TRBJ1-2, with 8 bases lining up with TRBD1. The CDR3 is 15 amino acids. V was pared by 4 bases and J by 8 bases, with 12 bases of the junction left unmatched. CDR1 and CDR2 from the germline V gene are MDHEN and SYDVKM.

The rearrangement uses TRBV5-1 and TRBJ1-6, with a weak D call TRBD1 (5 bases). Trimming removed 5 bases at V and 9 bases at J, with 15 bases between. The CDR3 contains 14 residues. Germline assignment: CDR1 SGHRS and CDR2 YFSETQ. DNA for the CDR3: TGCGCCAGCAGTCTTGGGGGGGGTGGTTCACCCCTCCACTTT. The encoded protein is CASSLGGGGSPLHF.

The chain employs TRBV12-5 and TRBJ2-1; 8 bases fit TRBD1. The V gene's germline CDR1 is LGHNT and CDR2 FRNRAP. The CDR3 runs 15 residues. After removal of 1 base from V and 3 bases from J, the junction contained 2 bases not matched to a gene. The CDR3 loop reads CASGLDRGNYNEQFF. CDR3 DNA sequence: TGTGCTAGTGGTTTGGACAGGGGGAACTACAATGAGCAGTTCTTC.

V usage is TRBV5-4 and J usage is TRBJ2-3, with a weak D call TRBD2 (6 bases). Deletions cut 7 bases from V and 2 bases from J, with 17 bases between. The length of the CDR3 is 15 residues. Germline CDR1 and CDR2: SGHNT and YYREEE (reference sequence). CDR3 in DNA: TGTGCCAGCCAATCTTCACTAGCCAACACAGATACGCAGTATTTT. Amino acid sequence: CASQSSLANTDTQYF.

This clone was observed a single time. This chain uses TRBV7-4 with TRBJ2-5; 7 bases map to TRBD2. After removal of 4 bases from V and 9 bases from J, the junction contained 14 bases not matched to a gene. Germline V gene sequence: CDR1 SGHVT, CDR2 SQSDAQ. CDR3 size: 15 residues. CDR3 sequence: CASSSPGGGKWAQYF. The DNA for the CDR3 is TGTGCCAGCAGCTCCCCTGGGGGGGGGAAATGGGCCCAGTACTTC.

This chain links TRBV4-3 with TRBJ1-6; 7 bases are a match to TRBD1. The CDR3 has 16 amino acids. Germline V gene sequence: CDR1 LGHNA, CDR2 YSLEER. V trimming: 4 bases; J trimming: 3 bases; junction bases outside the gene matches: 6. In DNA, the CDR3 is TGCGCCAGCAGCCGACAAACAGGGGACTATAATTCACCCCTCCACTTT. Translation: CASSRQTGDYNSPLHF.

The V and J genes are TRBV5-1 and TRBJ1-4, with 9 bases identical to TRBD1. V trimming: 0 bases; J trimming: 10 bases; junction bases outside the gene matches: 7. Germline CDR1 reads SGHRS; CDR2 reads YFSETQ. This CDR3 is 15 amino acids long. The chain's CDR3 is CASSLAGQGRSKLFF. CDR3 sequence (DNA): TGCGCCAGCAGCTTGGCGGGACAGGGACGATCAAAACTGTTTTTT.

The chain couples TRBV2 to TRBJ2-7; 8 bases match TRBD1. The germline V gene has CDR1 SNHLY and CDR2 FYNNEI. This CDR3 is 14 amino acids long. V shed 6 bases and J 5 bases; nucleotides not matched to a gene: 9. The CDR3 DNA is TGTGCCAGCAGATCGGACAGGGTTCACGACGAGCAGTACTTC. The encoded protein is CASRSDRVHDEQYF.

This chain uses TRBV7-6 with TRBJ1-2, with D perhaps TRBD1 (5 bases). Germline CDR1 reads SGHVS; CDR2 reads FNYEAQ. This CDR3 spans 13 amino acids. V dropped 5 bases and J dropped 3 bases, with 10 bases sitting between them. CDR3 protein: CASSQGGDYGYTF. CDR3 sequence (DNA): TGTGCCAGCAGCCAGGGAGGAGACTATGGCTACACCTTC.

J is TRBJ2-7 and V is TRBV4-1, with D maybe TRBD1 (5 bases). The CDR3 loop spans 15 amino acids. The germline V gene has CDR1 MGHRA and CDR2 YSYEKL. V was trimmed by 3 bases and J by 0 bases, leaving 12 bases between them. The CDR3 loop is CASSQQGPYSYEQYF. CDR3 bases: TGCGCCAGCAGCCAGCAGGGTCCGTACTCCTACGAGCAGTACTTC.

This clone has only a few counts. This chain connects TRBV6-6 to TRBJ2-5; D is possibly TRBD2 (6 bases). The CDR3 has 14 residues. Trimming pared 7 bases from V and 6 bases from J, leaving 18 bases between. CDR1 is MNHNY, CDR2 SVGAGI, per germline (reference sequence). CDR3 nucleotides: TGTGCCAGCATCCCCAGAGGAGGAGGGAAGACCCAGTACTTC. It translates to CASIPRGGGKTQYF.

The gene calls are TRBV10-3 and TRBJ2-5, with 7 bases that match TRBD1. The CDR3 runs to 13 residues. V lost 6 bases to trimming and J lost 5 bases; unmatched junction nucleotides: 6. In germline, CDR1 is ENHRY, CDR2 SYGVKD. The CDR3 coding sequence is TGTGCCATCAGGGAACAGGGGTGGGAGACCCAGTACTTC. Translating it yields CAIREQGWETQYF.

The CDR3 coding sequence is TGTGCCAGTAGTGTCGTCCATGGGACTAGCGGGAAAGAGACCCAGTACTTC. Protein product: CASSVVHGTSGKETQYF. The chain recombines TRBV19 with TRBJ2-5; 13 bases fit TRBD2. The CDR3 has 17 residues. Germline values: CDR1 LNHDA, CDR2 SQIVND (reference sequence). V was pared by 5 bases and J by 3 bases, with 9 bases of the junction left unmatched.

The gene calls are TRBV7-2 and TRBJ2-3; D uncertain. The length of the CDR3 is 12 residues. Germline CDR1 SGHTA, CDR2 FQGNSA. Deletions cut 5 bases from V and 8 bases from J, with 11 bases between. The chain's CDR3 is CASSLVYGTQYF. The CDR3 bases are TGTGCCAGCAGCCTAGTATACGGTACGCAGTATTTT. Drawing the rest from reference TRBV7-2 and TRBJ2-3, the complete variable domain is GAGVSQSPSNKVTEKGKDVELRCDPISGHTALYWYRQSLGQGLEFLIYFQGNSAPDKSGLPSDRFSAERTGGSVSTLTIQRTQQEDSAVYLCASSLVYGTQYFGPGTRLTVL.

In its sample, this clone was seen a few times. The J gene is TRBJ2-1, the V gene TRBV7-2; 7 nucleotides line up with TRBD1. Per the germline V gene, CDR1 is SGHTA and CDR2 is FQGNSA. The CDR3 is 14 amino acids. Trimming took 3 bases from V and 4 from J; bases not matched to a gene: 3. CDR3 sequence (DNA): TGTGCCAGCAGCTTTCGGGGACAGTACAATGAGCAGTTCTTC. It yields the protein CASSFRGQYNEQFF.

The V and J genes are TRBV7-3 and TRBJ2-7; 7 nucleotides line up with TRBD1. CDR1 and CDR2 (germline): SGHTA, FQGTGA. The CDR3 covers 14 residues. V dropped 2 bases and J dropped 7; count of bases not matched to a gene: 8. DNA for the CDR3: TGTGCCAGCAGCTTAGTACAGGGGTTCGGAGAGCAGTACTTC. Amino acid sequence: CASSLVQGFGEQYF.

The V and J genes are TRBV2 and TRBJ1-2; TRBD1 aligns across 7 bases. CDR1 and CDR2 from the germline V gene are SNHLY and FYNNEI. There are 14 residues in the CDR3. Germline trimming cut 4 bases from V and 8 bases from J; bases unmatched to any gene: 10. The CDR3 region is CASSGRGGAGGYTF. The CDR3 DNA is TGTGCCAGCAGTGGTAGAGGGGGCGCCGGCGGCTACACCTTC.

The chain joins TRBV18 to TRBJ1-4, with a weak D call TRBD1 (5 bases). This CDR3 has 15 amino acids. The germline CDR1 and CDR2 sequences are KGHSH and LQKENI. Trimming took 3 bases from V and 4 from J, leaving 12 bases between them. Here the CDR3 reads CASSPNRPLNEKLFF. The DNA for the CDR3 is TGTGCCAGCTCACCTAACAGGCCACTTAATGAAAAACTGTTTTTT.

V is TRBV18 and J is TRBJ2-7; 8 bases fit TRBD1. CDR3 size: 14 residues. J was trimmed by 6 bases and V by 6 bases; bases with no gene match: 10. The germline CDR1 and CDR2 sequences are KGHSH and LQKENI. The CDR3 sequence: CASSRTGKEGEQYF. For the CDR3, the DNA is TGTGCCAGCTCGCGGACAGGGAAGGAGGGCGAGCAGTACTTC. Combining the CDR3 with reference TRBV18 and TRBJ2-7 gives the whole variable domain NAGVMQNPRHLVRRRGQEARLRCSPMKGHSHVYWYRQLPEEGLKFMVYLQKENIIDESGMPKERFSAEFPKEGPSILRIQQVVRGDSAAYFCASSRTGKEGEQYFGPGTRLTVT.